Each of the 3 T cell receptor beta chains below was sequenced from the same sample in a study of blood T cell repertoires in COVID-19. Using immunoSEQ multiplex PCR, the repertoire was profiled, and TCRdb retains in-frame clones only, with some absent. Of 150,000 to 200,000 clones in the sample, 75% to 90% were seen once. Sequencing was performed on peripheral blood. The source of these receptors is a human donor with active or convalescent COVID-19. The donor label of this sample is uncertain.

This sequence joins TRBV5-5 and TRBJ1-4, with D maybe TRBD1 (5 bases). Trimming cost V 2 bases and J 2 bases, with 10 bases left between them. The CDR3 contains 15 residues. Germline CDR1 and CDR2: SGHKS and YYEKEE (reference sequence). The CDR3 reads CASSFRVGTNEKLFF. Here the CDR3 DNA reads TGTGCCAGCAGCTTCAGGGTGGGGACTAATGAAAAACTGTTTTTT.

V gene TRBV5-5 combines with J gene TRBJ2-7, with 8 nucleotides matching TRBD2. V was clipped by 10 bases and J by 5 bases; unmatched bases: 11. Germline CDR1 and CDR2: SGHKS and YYEKEE (reference sequence). This CDR3 is built from 13 residues. CDR3 in amino acids: CAASGGSLDEQYF. CDR3 in DNA: TGTGCCGCTTCGGGGGGGTCATTGGACGAGCAGTACTTC.

V gene TRBV7-9 combines with J gene TRBJ2-7; no clear D. The CDR3 covers 12 residues. The V gene lost 1 base and the J gene lost 4 bases, with 5 bases spanning the gap. The V gene's germline CDR1 is SEHNR and CDR2 FQNEAQ (reference sequence). The DNA of the CDR3 is TGTGCCAGCAGCTTAGGGCAGTACGAGCAGTACTTC. It is translated as CASSLGQYEQYF.